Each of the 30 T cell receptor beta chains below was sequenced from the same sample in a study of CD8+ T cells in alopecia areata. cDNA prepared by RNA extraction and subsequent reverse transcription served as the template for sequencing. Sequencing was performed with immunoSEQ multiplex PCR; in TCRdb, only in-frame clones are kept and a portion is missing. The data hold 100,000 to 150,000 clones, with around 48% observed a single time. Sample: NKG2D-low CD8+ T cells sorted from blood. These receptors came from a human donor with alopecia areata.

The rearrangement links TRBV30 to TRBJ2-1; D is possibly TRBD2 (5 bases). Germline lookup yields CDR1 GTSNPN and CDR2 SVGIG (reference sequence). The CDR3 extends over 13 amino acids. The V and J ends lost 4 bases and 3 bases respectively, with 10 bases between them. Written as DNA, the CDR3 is TGTGCCTGGACTAGCACCAACTACAATGAGCAGTTCTTC. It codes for CAWTSTNYNEQFF. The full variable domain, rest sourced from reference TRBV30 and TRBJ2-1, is SQTIHQWPATLVQPVGSPLSLECTVEGTSNPNLYWYRQAAGRGLQLLFYSVGIGQISSEVPQNLSASRPQDRQFILSSKKLLLSDSGFYLCAWTSTNYNEQFFGPGTRLTVL.

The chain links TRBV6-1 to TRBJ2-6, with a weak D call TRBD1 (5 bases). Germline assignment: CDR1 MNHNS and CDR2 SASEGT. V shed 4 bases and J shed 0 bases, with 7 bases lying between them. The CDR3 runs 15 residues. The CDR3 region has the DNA TGTGCCAGCAGTGGTGACAGCTCTGGGGCCAACGTCCTGACTTTC. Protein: CASSGDSSGANVLTF.

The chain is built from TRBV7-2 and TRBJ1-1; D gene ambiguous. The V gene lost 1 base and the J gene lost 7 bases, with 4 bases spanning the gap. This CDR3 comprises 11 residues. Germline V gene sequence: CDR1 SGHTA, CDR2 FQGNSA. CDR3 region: CASSLGGEAFF. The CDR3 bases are TGTGCCAGCAGCTTAGGAGGTGAAGCTTTCTTT. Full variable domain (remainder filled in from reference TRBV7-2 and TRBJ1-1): GAGVSQSPSNKVTEKGKDVELRCDPISGHTALYWYRQSLGQGLEFLIYFQGNSAPDKSGLPSDRFSAERTGGSVSTLTIQRTQQEDSAVYLCASSLGGEAFFGQGTRLTVV.

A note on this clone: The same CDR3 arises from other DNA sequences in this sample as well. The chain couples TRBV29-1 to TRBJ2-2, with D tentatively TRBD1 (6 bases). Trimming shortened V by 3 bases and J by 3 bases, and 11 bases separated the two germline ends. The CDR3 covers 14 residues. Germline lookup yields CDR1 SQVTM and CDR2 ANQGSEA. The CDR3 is CSVDTGGDTGELFF. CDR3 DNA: TGCAGCGTTGATACTGGGGGCGACACCGGGGAGCTGTTTTTT.

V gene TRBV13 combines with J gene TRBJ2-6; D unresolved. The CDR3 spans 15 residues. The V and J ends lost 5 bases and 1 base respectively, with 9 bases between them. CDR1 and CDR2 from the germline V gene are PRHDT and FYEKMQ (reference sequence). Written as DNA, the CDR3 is TGTGCCAGCAGCCCCCAAGGGTCTGGGGCCAACGTCCTGACTTTC. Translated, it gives CASSPQGSGANVLTF. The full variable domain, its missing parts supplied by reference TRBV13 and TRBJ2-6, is AAGVIQSPRHLIKEKRETATLKCYPIPRHDTVYWYQQGPGQDPQFLISFYEKMQSDKGSIPDRFSAQQFSDYHSELNMSSLELGDSALYFCASSPQGSGANVLTFGAGSRLTVL.

The CDR3 DNA follows: TGTGCCAGCAGTTTCAGGGGTCTGGACGAGCAGTACTTC. It codes for CASSFRGLDEQYF. The rearrangement links TRBV28 to TRBJ2-7; a weak D match, TRBD1 (6 bases). CDR1 is MDHEN, CDR2 SYDVKM, per germline. CDR3 length: 13 residues. V was clipped by 3 bases and J by 5 bases, with 11 bases between them.

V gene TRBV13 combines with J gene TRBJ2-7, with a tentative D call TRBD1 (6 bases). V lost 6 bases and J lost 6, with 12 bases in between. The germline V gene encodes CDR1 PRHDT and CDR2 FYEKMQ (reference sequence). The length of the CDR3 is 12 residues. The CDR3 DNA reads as TGTGCCAGCAGGGGTACAGGGAGCGAGCAGTACTTC. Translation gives CASRGTGSEQYF.

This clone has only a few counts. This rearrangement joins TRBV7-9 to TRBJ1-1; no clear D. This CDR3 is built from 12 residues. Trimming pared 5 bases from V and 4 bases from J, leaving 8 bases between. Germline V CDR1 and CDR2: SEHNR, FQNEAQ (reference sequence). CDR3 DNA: TGTGCCAGCAGCCGTCGACCCACTGAAGCTTTCTTT. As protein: CASSRRPTEAFF. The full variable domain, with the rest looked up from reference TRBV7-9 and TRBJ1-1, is DTGVSQNPRHKITKRGQNVTFRCDPISEHNRLYWYRQTLGQGPEFLTYFQNEAQLEKSRLLSDRFSAERPKGSFSTLEIQRTEQGDSAMYLCASSRRPTEAFFGQGTRLTVV.

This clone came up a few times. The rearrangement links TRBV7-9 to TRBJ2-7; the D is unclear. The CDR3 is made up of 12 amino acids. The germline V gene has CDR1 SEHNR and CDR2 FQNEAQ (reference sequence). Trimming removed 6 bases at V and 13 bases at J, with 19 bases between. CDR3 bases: TGTGCCAGCAGTTCCTCAGCAATCAAACCATACTTC. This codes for CASSSSAIKPYF.

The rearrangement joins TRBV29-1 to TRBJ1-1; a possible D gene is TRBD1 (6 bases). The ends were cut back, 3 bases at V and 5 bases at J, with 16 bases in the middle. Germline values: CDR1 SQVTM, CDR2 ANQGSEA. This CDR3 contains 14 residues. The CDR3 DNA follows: TGCAGCGTTGATCGGACAGCCGAGAGAACTGAAGCTTTCTTT. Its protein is CSVDRTAERTEAFF.

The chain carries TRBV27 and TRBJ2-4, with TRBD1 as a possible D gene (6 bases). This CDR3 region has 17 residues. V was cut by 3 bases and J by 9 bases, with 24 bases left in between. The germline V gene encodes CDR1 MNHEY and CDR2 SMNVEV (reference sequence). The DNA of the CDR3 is TGTGCCAGCAGTTTGGTAGGGGGAAAGGGAGAGTGGAGCATTCAGTACTTC. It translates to CASSLVGGKGEWSIQYF.

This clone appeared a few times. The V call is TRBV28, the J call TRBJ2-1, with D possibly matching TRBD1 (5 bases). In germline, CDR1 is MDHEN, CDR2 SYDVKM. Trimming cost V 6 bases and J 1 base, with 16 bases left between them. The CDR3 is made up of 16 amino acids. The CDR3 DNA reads TGTGCCAGCAGCCCAAGGGCAGGGCCTTCCTACAATGAGCAGTTCTTC. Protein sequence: CASSPRAGPSYNEQFF.

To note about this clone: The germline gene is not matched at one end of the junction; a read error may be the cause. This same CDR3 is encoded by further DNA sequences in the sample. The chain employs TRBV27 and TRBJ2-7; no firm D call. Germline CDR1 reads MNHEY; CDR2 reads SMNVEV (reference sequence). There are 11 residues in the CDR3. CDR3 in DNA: TGTGCCAGCAGTTCCTCCCACGAGCAGTACTTC. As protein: CASSSSHEQYF.

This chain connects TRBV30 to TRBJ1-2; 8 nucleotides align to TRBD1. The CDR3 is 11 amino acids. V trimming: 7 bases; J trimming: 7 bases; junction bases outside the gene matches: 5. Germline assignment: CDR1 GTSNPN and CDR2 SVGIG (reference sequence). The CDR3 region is CASGQVPGYTF. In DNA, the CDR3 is TGTGCCTCGGGACAGGTTCCTGGCTACACCTTC.

The CDR3 sequence is CSAGPSDEQFF. The CDR3 nucleotides read TGCAGTGCGGGGCCTTCCGATGAGCAGTTCTTC. The rearrangement links TRBV20-1 to TRBJ2-1; tentative D call: TRBD1 (5 bases). Germline-derived CDR1 and CDR2 are DFQATT and SNEGSKA (reference sequence). The CDR3 is 11 residues long. The ends were cut back, 6 bases at V and 8 bases at J, with 11 bases in the middle.

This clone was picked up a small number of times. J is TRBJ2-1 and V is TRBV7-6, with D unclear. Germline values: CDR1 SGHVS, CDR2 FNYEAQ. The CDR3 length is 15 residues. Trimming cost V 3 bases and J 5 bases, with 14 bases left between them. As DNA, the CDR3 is TGTGCCAGCAGCTTCCGTGGGGTAAACGACAATGAGCAGTTCTTC. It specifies CASSFRGVNDNEQFF.

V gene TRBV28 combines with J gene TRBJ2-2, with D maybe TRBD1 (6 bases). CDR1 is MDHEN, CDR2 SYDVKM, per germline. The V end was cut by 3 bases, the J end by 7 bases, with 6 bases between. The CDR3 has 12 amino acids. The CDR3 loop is CASSFRGGELFF. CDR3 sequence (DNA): TGTGCCAGCAGTTTCAGGGGCGGGGAGCTGTTTTTT. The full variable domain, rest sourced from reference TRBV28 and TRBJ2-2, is DVKVTQSSRYLVKRTGEKVFLECVQDMDHENMFWYRQDPGLGLRLIYFSYDVKMKEKGDIPEGYSVSREKKERFSLILESASTNQTSMYLCASSFRGGELFFGEGSRLTVL.

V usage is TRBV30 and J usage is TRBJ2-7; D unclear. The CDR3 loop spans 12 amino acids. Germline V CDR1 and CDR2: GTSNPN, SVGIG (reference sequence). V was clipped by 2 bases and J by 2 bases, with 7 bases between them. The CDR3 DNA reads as TGTGCCTGGAGTTCCGTTCCCTACGAGCAGTACTTC. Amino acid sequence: CAWSSVPYEQYF.

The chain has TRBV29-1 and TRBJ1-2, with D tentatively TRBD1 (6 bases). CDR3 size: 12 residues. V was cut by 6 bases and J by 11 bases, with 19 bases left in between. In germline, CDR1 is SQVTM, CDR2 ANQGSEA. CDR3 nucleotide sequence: TGCAGCGTCATTCGGACAGAAGCCGAATACACCTTC. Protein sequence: CSVIRTEAEYTF.

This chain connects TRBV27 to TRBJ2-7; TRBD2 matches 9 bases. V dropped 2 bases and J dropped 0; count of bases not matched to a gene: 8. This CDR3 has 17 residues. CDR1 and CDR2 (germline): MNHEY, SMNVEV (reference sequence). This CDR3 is CASSLLAGPISSYEQYF. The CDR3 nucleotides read TGTGCCAGCAGTTTACTAGCGGGGCCTATTAGCTCCTACGAGCAGTACTTC.

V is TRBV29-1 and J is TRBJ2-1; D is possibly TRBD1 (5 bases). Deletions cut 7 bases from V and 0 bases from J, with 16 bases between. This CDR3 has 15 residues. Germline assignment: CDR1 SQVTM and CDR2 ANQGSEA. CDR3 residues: CSATSQDRSYNEQFF. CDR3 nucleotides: TGCAGCGCGACGTCACAGGATCGCTCCTACAATGAGCAGTTCTTC.

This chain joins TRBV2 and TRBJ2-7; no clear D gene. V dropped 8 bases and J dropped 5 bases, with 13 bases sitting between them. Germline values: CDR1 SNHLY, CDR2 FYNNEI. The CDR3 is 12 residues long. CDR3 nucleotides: TGTGCCAGCCACAATGGGGTCCACGAGCAGTACTTC. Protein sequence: CASHNGVHEQYF.

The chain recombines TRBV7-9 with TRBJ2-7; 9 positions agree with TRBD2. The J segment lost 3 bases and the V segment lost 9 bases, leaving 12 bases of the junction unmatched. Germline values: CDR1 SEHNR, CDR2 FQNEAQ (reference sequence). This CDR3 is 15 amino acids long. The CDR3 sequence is CASSNLAGENYEQYF. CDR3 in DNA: TGTGCCAGTAGCAATTTAGCGGGGGAAAACTACGAGCAGTACTTC.

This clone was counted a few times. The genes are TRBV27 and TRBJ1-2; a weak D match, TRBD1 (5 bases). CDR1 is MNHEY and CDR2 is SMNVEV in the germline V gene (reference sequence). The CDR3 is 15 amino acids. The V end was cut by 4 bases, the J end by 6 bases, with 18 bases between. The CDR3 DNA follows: TGTGCCAGCAGTTCCTCTTCAGGGATAAAGGATGGCTACACCTTC. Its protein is CASSSSSGIKDGYTF.

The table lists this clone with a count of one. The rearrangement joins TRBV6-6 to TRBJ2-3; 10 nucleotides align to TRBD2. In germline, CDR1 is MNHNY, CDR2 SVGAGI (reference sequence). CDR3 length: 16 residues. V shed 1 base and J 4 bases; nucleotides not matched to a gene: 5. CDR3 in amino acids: CASSYYLAGASDTQYF. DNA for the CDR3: TGTGCCAGCAGTTACTATCTAGCGGGGGCGTCAGATACGCAGTATTTT.

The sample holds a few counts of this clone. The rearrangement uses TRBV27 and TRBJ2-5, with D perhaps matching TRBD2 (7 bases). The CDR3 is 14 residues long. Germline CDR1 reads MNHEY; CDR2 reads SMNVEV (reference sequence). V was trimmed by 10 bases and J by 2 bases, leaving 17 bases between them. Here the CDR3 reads CATQAGHPQETQYF. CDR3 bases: TGTGCCACCCAAGCGGGACACCCACAAGAGACCCAGTACTTC.

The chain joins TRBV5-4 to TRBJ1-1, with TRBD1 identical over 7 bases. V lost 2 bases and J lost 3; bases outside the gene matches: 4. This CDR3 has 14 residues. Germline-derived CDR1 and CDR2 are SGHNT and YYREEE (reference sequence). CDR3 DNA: TGTGCCAGCAGCTTAGACAGGGACGACACTGAAGCTTTCTTT. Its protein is CASSLDRDDTEAFF. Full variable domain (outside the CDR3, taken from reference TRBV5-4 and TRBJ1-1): ETGVTQSPTHLIKTRGQQVTLRCSSQSGHNTVSWYQQALGQGPQFIFQYYREEENGRGNFPPRFSGLQFPNYSSELNVNALELDDSALYLCASSLDRDDTEAFFGQGTRLTVV.

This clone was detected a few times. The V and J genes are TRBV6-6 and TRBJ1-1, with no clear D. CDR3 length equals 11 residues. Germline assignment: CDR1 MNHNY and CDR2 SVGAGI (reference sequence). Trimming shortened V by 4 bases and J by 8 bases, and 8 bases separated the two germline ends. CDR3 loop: CASSSGVEAFF. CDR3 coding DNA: TGTGCCAGCAGTTCCGGGGTAGAAGCTTTCTTT.

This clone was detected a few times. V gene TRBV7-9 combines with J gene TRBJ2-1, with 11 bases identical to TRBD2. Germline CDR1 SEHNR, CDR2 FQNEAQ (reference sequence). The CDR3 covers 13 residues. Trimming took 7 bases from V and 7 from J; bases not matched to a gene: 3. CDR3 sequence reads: CASNPSGGNEQFF. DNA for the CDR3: TGTGCCAGCAACCCTAGCGGGGGGAATGAGCAGTTCTTC.

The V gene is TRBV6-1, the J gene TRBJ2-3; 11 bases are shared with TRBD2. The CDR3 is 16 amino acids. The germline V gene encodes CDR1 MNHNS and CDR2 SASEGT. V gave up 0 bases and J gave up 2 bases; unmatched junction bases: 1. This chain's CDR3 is CASSEASGGATDTQYF. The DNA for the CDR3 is TGTGCCAGCAGTGAAGCTAGCGGGGGGGCCACAGATACGCAGTATTTT.